This is a list of T cell receptor beta chains from one sample in a study of T cells after yellow fever vaccination. TCRdb ran MiXCR on the 5' RACE reads and lists one entry per CDR3 protein. The sample records some 73,000 distinct CDR3 sequences, 7.5% to 8% being singletons. Specimen: CD8+ T cells sorted from PBMCs, collected on the day of the yellow fever booster vaccination. Receptors were obtained from a man between 25 and 39 years old who received the YFV17D yellow fever vaccine. Each CDR3 is given with its conserved first and last residue. The D gene is left open where the match is weak. Expanded clones get a size class; other rows say once, few or many, or leave the size out.

>TRBJ2-1|.|TRBV12-3/TRBV12-4|.
CASSSGDEQFF
TGTGCCAGCAGTTCAGGGGATGAGCAGTTCTTC
>TRBJ1-5|.|TRBV27|.
CASSLTGSNQPQHF
TGTGCCAGCAGTTTAACAGGGAGCAATCAGCCCCAGCATTTT
>TRBJ1-1|.|TRBV6-2/TRBV6-3|TRBD1
CVSSHPGQGLTEAFF
TGTGTCAGCAGTCACCCGGGACAGGGGTTGACTGAAGCTTTCTTT
>TRBJ2-3|few|TRBV28|TRBD2
CASSFGQRDLYTQYF
TGTGCCAGCAGTTTTGGGCAGCGGGATTTGTATACGCAGTATTTT
>TRBJ2-5|few|TRBV5-8|TRBD1
CASSSGQGSVETQYF
TGTGCCAGCAGCTCTGGACAGGGAAGCGTGGAGACCCAGTACTTC
>TRBJ2-7|few|TRBV19|.
CASSPWDGSPIAREQYF
TGTGCCAGTAGTCCTTGGGACGGGAGCCCGATAGCGAGGGAGCAGTACTTC
>TRBJ2-7|many|TRBV20-1|.
CSAADRVSYEQYF
TGCAGTGCTGCGGACCGAGTCTCCTACGAGCAGTACTTC
>TRBJ2-3|.|TRBV23-1|.
CASRPFLSFSTDTQYF
TGCGCCAGCAGGCCCTTCTTGTCCTTTAGCACAGATACGCAGTATTTT
>TRBJ2-7|.|TRBV6-5|TRBD2
CASSYGAGVRYEQYF
TGTGCCAGCAGTTACGGGGCGGGAGTAAGGTACGAGCAGTACTTC
>TRBJ1-5|.|TRBV19|.
CASSIRRLPNQPQHF
TGTGCCAGTAGTATAAGGCGGCTCCCCAATCAGCCCCAGCATTTT
>TRBJ2-5|few|TRBV7-2|.
CASSPYRGGQETQYF
TGTGCCAGCAGCCCTTACAGGGGGGGCCAAGAGACCCAGTACTTC
>TRBJ2-3|many|TRBV5-1|.
CASSLVPGADTQYF
TGCGCCAGCAGCTTGGTACCGGGGGCAGATACGCAGTATTTT
>TRBJ2-7|.|TRBV4-3|TRBD2
CASSLAGSYYEQYF
TGCGCCAGCAGCCTAGCGGGGTCTTACTACGAGCAGTACTTC
>TRBJ2-3|many|TRBV3-1|TRBD2
CASLTSGTDTQYF
TGTGCCAGCCTGACTAGCGGCACAGATACGCAGTATTTT
>TRBJ2-2|many|TRBV21-1|.
CASSNWGVTTGELFF
TGTGCCAGCAGCAACTGGGGGGTGACCACCGGGGAGCTGTTTTTT
>TRBJ2-7|many|TRBV27|.
CASTLGEGSEQYF
TGTGCCAGCACCTTGGGAGAGGGTTCCGAGCAGTACTTC
>TRBJ1-1|once|TRBV6-5|TRBD1
CASSFAGGAGGTEAFF
TGTGCCAGCAGTTTTGCAGGGGGCGCCGGAGGCACTGAAGCTTTCTTT
>TRBJ1-4|few|TRBV20-1|.
CSARATGINEKLFF
TGCAGTGCTAGAGCGACCGGGATTAATGAAAAACTGTTTTTT
>TRBJ2-7|.|TRBV20-1|TRBD1
CSAKTGTGFSYEQYF
TGCAGTGCTAAAACCGGGACAGGGTTTTCCTACGAGCAGTACTTC